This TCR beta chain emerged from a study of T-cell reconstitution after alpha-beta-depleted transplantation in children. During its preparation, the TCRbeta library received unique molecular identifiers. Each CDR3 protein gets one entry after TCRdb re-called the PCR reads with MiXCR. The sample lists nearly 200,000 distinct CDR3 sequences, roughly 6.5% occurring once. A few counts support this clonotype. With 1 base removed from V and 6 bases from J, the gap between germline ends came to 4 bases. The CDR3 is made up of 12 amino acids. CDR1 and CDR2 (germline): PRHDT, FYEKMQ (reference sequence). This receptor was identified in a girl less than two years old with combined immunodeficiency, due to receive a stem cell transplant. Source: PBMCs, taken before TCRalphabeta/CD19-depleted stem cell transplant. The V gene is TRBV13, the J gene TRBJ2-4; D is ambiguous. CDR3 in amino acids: CASSLERNIQYF. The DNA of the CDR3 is TGTGCCAGCAGCTTAGAGCGAAACATTCAGTACTTC.